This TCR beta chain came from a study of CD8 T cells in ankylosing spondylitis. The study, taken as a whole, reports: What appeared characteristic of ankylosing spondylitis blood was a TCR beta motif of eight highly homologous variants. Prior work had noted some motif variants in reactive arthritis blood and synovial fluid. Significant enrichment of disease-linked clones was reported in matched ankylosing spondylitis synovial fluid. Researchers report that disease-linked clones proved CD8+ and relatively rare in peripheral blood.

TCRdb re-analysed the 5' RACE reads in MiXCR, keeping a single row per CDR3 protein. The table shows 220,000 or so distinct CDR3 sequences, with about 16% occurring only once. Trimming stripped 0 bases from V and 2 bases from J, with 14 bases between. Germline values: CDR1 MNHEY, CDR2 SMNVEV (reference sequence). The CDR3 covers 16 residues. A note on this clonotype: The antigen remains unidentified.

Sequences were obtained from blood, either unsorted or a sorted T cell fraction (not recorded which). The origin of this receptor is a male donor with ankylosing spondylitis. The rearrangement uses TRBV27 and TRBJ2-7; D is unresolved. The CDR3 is CASSLSQNSLPYEQYF. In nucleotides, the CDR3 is TGTGCCAGCAGTTTATCGCAGAATAGTTTGCCCTACGAGCAGTACTTC.